Sequencing of this TCR beta chain was carried out in a study of blood T cells in healthy people across ages. Regarding the study as a whole: Greater diversity and more naive CD4+ cells were seen in long-lived donors than in aged donors.

As to this clonotype: Its target is unknown.

The V gene's germline CDR1 is LNHNV and CDR2 YYDKDF (reference sequence). This CDR3 has 12 amino acids. Deletions cut 0 bases from V and 8 bases from J, with 5 bases between. Combining a sample-barcoded 5' primer with a J-beta primer mix, a second PCR ran for about 6 to 12 cycles. Each of the cDNA molecules was tagged by a template-switch adaptor with 12 random nucleotides. MiXCR was run by TCRdb on the 5' RACE reads, yielding one entry per CDR3 protein. Among 1 million or so distinct CDR3 sequences, around 25% were seen once, and the ten largest hold approximately 0.7%. These data are also associated with another study on T cells of mothers and their children.

The source of this sequence is a girl aged 2-10 years in good health. Sequenced: blood. The rearrangement links TRBV15 to TRBJ2-1; possibly TRBD1 for D (5 bases). This chain's CDR3 is CATSRDRDEQFF. The CDR3 region has the DNA TGTGCCACCAGCAGAGACAGGGATGAGCAGTTCTTC. Filled out from reference TRBV15 and TRBJ2-1, the complete variable domain reads DAMVIQNPRYQVTQFGKPVTLSCSQTLNHNVMYWYQQKSSQAPKLLFHYYDKDFNNEADTPDNFQSRRPNTSFCFLDIRSPGLGDTAMYLCATSRDRDEQFFGPGTRLTVL.